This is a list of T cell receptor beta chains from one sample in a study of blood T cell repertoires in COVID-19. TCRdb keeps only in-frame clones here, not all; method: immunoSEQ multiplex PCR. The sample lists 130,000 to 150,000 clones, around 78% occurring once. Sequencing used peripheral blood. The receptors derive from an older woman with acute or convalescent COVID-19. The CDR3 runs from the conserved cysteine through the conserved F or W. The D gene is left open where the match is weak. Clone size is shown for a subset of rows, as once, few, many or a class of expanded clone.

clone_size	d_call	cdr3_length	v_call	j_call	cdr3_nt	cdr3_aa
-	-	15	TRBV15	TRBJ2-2	TGTGCCACCAGCAGCCCCTTAGCGCACACCGGGGAGCTGTTTTTT	CATSSPLAHTGELFF
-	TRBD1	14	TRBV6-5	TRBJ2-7	TGTGCCAGCAGTCGGACAGGGATTCACTACGAGCAGTACTTC	CASSRTGIHYEQYF
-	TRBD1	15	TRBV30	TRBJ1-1	TGTGCCTGGAGTCCCCTTAGGGGGCTGGGTAGTAGGGCTTTCTTT	CAWSPLRGLGSRAFF
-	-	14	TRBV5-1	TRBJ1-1	TGCGCCAGCAGCACGAGTACAGGGAACACTGAAGCTTTCTTT	CASSTSTGNTEAFF
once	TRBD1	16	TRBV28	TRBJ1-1	TGTGCCAGCAGACTCGGACAGGGGATCAGAAACACTGAAGCTTTCTTT	CASRLGQGIRNTEAFF
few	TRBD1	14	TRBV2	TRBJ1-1	TGTGCCAGCAGTGCCCTGACAGGGGACACTGAAGCTTTCTTT	CASSALTGDTEAFF
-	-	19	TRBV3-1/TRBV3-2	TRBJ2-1	TGTGCCAGCAGCCAAGGTTGGGATTGGGGGAGGAGCTCCTACAATGAGCAGTTCTTC	CASSQGWDWGRSSYNEQFF
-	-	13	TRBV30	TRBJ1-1	TGTGCCTGGAGTGTACGTGAGGCCACTGAAGCTTTCTTT	CAWSVREATEAFF
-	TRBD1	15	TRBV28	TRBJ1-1	TGTGCCAGCATGGAGCCCAGGGGGAAAGACACTGAAGCTTTCTTT	CASMEPRGKDTEAFF
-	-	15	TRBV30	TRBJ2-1	TGTGCCTGGAGTTCAACTGGGAGCTCCTACAATGAGCAGTTCTTC	CAWSSTGSSYNEQFF
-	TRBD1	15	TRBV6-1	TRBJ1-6	TGTGCCAGCAGTGAAGAGGGGACAGGGTTTTCACCCCTCCACTTT	CASSEEGTGFSPLHF
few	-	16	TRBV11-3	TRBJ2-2	TGTGCCAGCAGCTCGAAGGGGGGGGCCCTAACCGGGGAGCTGTTTTTT	CASSSKGGALTGELFF
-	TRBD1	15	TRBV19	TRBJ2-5	TGTGCCAGTAGTGCGGACAGGGGTCCGACAGAGACCCAGTACTTC	CASSADRGPTETQYF
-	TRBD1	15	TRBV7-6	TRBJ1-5	TGTGCCAGCAGCTCCGGGACAGGGGCACAACAGCCCCAGCATTTT	CASSSGTGAQQPQHF
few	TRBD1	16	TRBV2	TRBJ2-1	TGTGCCAGCAGTGAGGGCAGGGCAGGGGGATACAATGAGCAGTTCTTC	CASSEGRAGGYNEQFF
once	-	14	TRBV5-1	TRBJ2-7	TGCGCCAGCAGCTTGCAGGGGCCGTCCTACGAGCAGTACTTC	CASSLQGPSYEQYF
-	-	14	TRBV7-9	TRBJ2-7	TGTGCCAGCAGCTTAAAGGAGTGGGCCTACGAGCAGTACTTC	CASSLKEWAYEQYF
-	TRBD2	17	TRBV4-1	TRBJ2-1	TGCGCCAGCAGCCAATTGGGTCCTAGCGGGGTGAACAATGAGCAGTTCTTC	CASSQLGPSGVNNEQFF
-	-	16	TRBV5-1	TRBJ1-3	TGCGCCAGCAGCCGAGTCCGCGGGGACGGTGGAAACACCATATATTTT	CASSRVRGDGGNTIYF
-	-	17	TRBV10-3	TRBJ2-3	TGTGCCATCAGGGACACGGACTATATCAATCACACAGATACGCAGTATTTT	CAIRDTDYINHTDTQYF
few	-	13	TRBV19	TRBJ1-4	TGTGCCAGTAGTATAGTGTTCGGGGAGGAACTGTTTTTT	CASSIVFGEELFF
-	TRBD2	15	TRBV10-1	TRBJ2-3	TGCGCCAGCAGTGCCGGGAGGACCAGCACAGATACGCAGTATTTT	CASSAGRTSTDTQYF
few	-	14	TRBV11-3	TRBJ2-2	TGTGCCAGCAGCCGAGGAGGGAACACCGGGGAGCTGTTTTTT	CASSRGGNTGELFF
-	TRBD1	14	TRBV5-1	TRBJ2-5	TGCGCCAGCAGCTTACAGGGGATGGAAGAGACCCAGTACTTC	CASSLQGMEETQYF
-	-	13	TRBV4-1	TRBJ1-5	TGCGCCAGCAGCCAAGACAGAACCCAGCCCCAGCATTTT	CASSQDRTQPQHF
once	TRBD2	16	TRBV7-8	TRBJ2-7	TGTGCCAGCAGCTTGGGACTAGCGGGACGAGATAATCGGCAGTACTTC	CASSLGLAGRDNRQYF
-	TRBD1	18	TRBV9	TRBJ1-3	TGTGCCAGCAGCGCCGGACAGGGGGCATCCCTGGGAGGAAACACCATATATTTT	CASSAGQGASLGGNTIYF
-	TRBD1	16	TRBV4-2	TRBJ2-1	TGTGCCAGCAGCCGGTCCCGGGACAGGGGTGGCAATGAGCAGTTCTTC	CASSRSRDRGGNEQFF
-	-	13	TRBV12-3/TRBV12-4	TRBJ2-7	TGTGCCAGCAGTTTAGCGGGCCCCTACGAGCAGTACTTC	CASSLAGPYEQYF
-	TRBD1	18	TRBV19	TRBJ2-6	TGTGCCAGTAGTATCCCGGGACAGGGTAACTCTGGGGCCAACGTCCTGACTTTC	CASSIPGQGNSGANVLTF
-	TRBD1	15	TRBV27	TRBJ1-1	TGTGCCAGCAGTTTCCTGGGACAGGGGAATACTGAAGCTTTCTTT	CASSFLGQGNTEAFF
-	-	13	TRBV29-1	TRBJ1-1	TGCAGCGTTGCTGGCAGGTCGAACACTGAAGCTTTCTTT	CSVAGRSNTEAFF
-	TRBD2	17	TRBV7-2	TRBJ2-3	TGTGCCAGCAGCTTAGCGTCTACTAGCGGGCACACAGATACGCAGTATTTT	CASSLASTSGHTDTQYF
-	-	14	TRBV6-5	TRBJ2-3	TGTGCCAGCAGAAACAGGGAATACACAGATACGCAGTATTTT	CASRNREYTDTQYF
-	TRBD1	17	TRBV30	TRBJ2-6	TGTGCCTGGACGACAGGGGGCTCTCTCTCTGGGGCCAACGTCCTGACTTTC	CAWTTGGSLSGANVLTF
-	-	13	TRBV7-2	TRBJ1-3	TGTGCCAGCAGCTTAATTGTGGCGGGACGGGCGAATTTT	CASSLIVAGRANF
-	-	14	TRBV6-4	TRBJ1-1	TGTGCCAGCAGGGTTGAGGGCTCGAACACTGAAGCTTTCTTT	CASRVEGSNTEAFF
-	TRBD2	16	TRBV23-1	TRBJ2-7	TGCGCCAGCAGTCAATCGGCTAGCGGGATTATCGACGAGCAGTACTTC	CASSQSASGIIDEQYF
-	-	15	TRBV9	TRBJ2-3	TGTGCCAGCAGCCTAGAGGCAGGGCTTTCGGATACGCAGTATTTT	CASSLEAGLSDTQYF
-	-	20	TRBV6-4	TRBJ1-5	TGTGCCAGCAGTGGCTCGAGGAGGCGGGCCTTACCGATCAACACTCAGCCCCAGCATTTT	CASSGSRRRALPINTQPQHF
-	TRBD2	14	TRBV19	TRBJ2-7	TGTGCCAGTAGTATTACTAGCGGGAGCGGCTTTGAGTACTTC	CASSITSGSGFEYF
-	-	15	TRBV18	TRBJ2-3	TGTGCCAGTACCCGTTTGAGCCCTAGCACAGATACGCAGTATTTT	CASTRLSPSTDTQYF
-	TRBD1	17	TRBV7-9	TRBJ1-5	TGTGCCAGCAGCTTAGCCGTACTAGGACAGGGCGGGCAGCCCCAGCATTTT	CASSLAVLGQGGQPQHF
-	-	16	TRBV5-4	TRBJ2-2	TGTGCCAGCACCCCGTGGGCGGGTGCGAACACCGGGGAGCTGTTTTTT	CASTPWAGANTGELFF